The 20 T cell receptor beta chains presented below share a single source sample, sequenced in a study of T cell repertoires in cytomegalovirus infection. The antigens of these receptors remain unknown. Via MiXCR, TCRdb re-called the reads, giving one row per CDR3 protein. The top ten hold roughly 20% of the sample, which has around 300,000 distinct CDR3 sequences, 22% seen once. This specimen consisted of cultured PBMCs, obtained from culture after CMV antigen stimulation. All receptors come from a human donor in good health (CMV status not recorded). Some clones in this sample may be carry-over from other donors' samples.

The table lists this clonotype with many counts. The V and J genes are TRBV19 and TRBJ1-5; 9 nucleotides align to TRBD1. The CDR3 covers 13 residues. The V gene end was trimmed by 3 bases and the J gene end by 6 bases; junction bases not matched to a gene: 0. Germline values: CDR1 LNHDA, CDR2 SQIVND (reference sequence). The CDR3 region is CASSMGQGQPQHF. The CDR3 nucleotides are TGTGCCAGTAGTATGGGACAGGGTCAGCCCCAGCATTTT.

The table lists this clonotype with a few counts. This sequence joins TRBV20-1 and TRBJ1-2; D not certain. Germline loops: CDR1 DFQATT, CDR2 SNEGSKA (reference sequence). The CDR3 is 13 amino acids. Between the trimmed V and J ends, which lost 3 bases and 4 bases, there was a span of 12 bases. CDR3 nucleotide sequence: TGCAGTGCTAGGGAAAAATACACCTATGGCTACACCTTC. Translation: CSAREKYTYGYTF.

This clonotype was recorded a few times. The chain couples TRBV12-3 or TRBV12-4 to TRBJ2-5, with 16 bases that match TRBD2. The CDR3 covers 17 residues. The V segment lost 5 bases and the J segment 5 bases; nucleotides outside the gene matches: 8. The DNA of the CDR3 is TGTGCCAGCAGTCACGGGACTAGCGGGAGGGCCGGGGAGACCCAGTACTTC. Translating it yields CASSHGTSGRAGETQYF.

This chain joins TRBV7-6 and TRBJ2-1; 10 nucleotides align to TRBD2. The CDR3 has 17 amino acids. The V gene's germline CDR1 is SGHVS and CDR2 FNYEAQ. The V gene end was trimmed by 11 bases and the J gene end by 0 bases; junction bases not matched to a gene: 13. Here the CDR3 DNA reads TGTGCCGTACAAACGGGACTAGCGACAAGCTCCTACAATGAGCAGTTCTTC. This codes for CAVQTGLATSSYNEQFF.

This clonotype showed up just a few times. The genes are TRBV19 and TRBJ2-3, with 13 nucleotides matching TRBD2. Germline V gene sequence: CDR1 LNHDA, CDR2 SQIVND (reference sequence). The CDR3 sequence is 16 residues long. V lost 7 bases to trimming and J lost 4 bases; unmatched junction nucleotides: 8. This CDR3 is CASTRGLAGASDTQYF. DNA for the CDR3: TGTGCCAGTACCCGTGGACTAGCGGGAGCCTCAGATACGCAGTATTTT.

There are a few counts of this clonotype. The genes are TRBV5-1 and TRBJ2-2; 8 nucleotides line up with TRBD1. Trimming at V came to 4 bases and at J to 0 bases, leaving 5 bases not matched to a gene. This CDR3 is built from 16 residues. Germline loops: CDR1 SGHRS, CDR2 YFSETQ. The CDR3 coding sequence is TGCGCCAGCAGCCAAGGGACAGGCACGAACACCGGGGAGCTGTTTTTT. It yields the protein CASSQGTGTNTGELFF.

The CDR3 DNA is TGTGCCAGCAGTCCTATAGCCCGCCCCCCTCCTAGCAGTCTTAGCACAGATACGCAGTATTTT. Its protein product is CASSPIARPPPSSLSTDTQYF. The V call is TRBV27, the J call TRBJ2-3; weak D call: TRBD2 (5 bases). Trimming took off 5 bases at V and 0 bases at J, with 30 bases between the two ends. Germline-derived CDR1 and CDR2 are MNHEY and SMNVEV (reference sequence). The CDR3 length is 21 residues.

The rearrangement joins TRBV6-6 to TRBJ2-7, with D perhaps matching TRBD1 (6 bases). The V end lost 5 bases, the J end lost 0 bases, and 11 bases lay between the germline ends. The CDR3 length is 14 residues. In germline, CDR1 is MNHNY, CDR2 SVGAGI (reference sequence). CDR3: CASSARTASYEQYF. Written as DNA, the CDR3 is TGTGCCAGCAGTGCTCGGACAGCCTCCTACGAGCAGTACTTC.

This clonotype was seen ten or more times. The V call is TRBV28, the J call TRBJ2-1, with D possibly being TRBD2 (5 bases). The CDR3 has 13 amino acids. Looked up from germline, CDR1 is MDHEN and CDR2 is SYDVKM. Deletions cut 7 bases from V and 4 bases from J, with 11 bases between. CDR3 DNA sequence: TGTGCCAGCACCAGGACTTTATACAATGAGCAGTTCTTC. This gives the protein CASTRTLYNEQFF.

This clonotype was detected many times. This chain links TRBV19 with TRBJ2-1, with unresolved D. This CDR3 has 16 residues. Per germline, CDR1 LNHDA and CDR2 SQIVND (reference sequence). Deletions cut 1 base from V and 5 bases from J, with 15 bases between. Here the CDR3 DNA reads TGTGCCAGTAGTATAGTGGGCAAGCGAAGCCACAATGAGCAGTTCTTC. Translating gives CASSIVGKRSHNEQFF.

This clonotype was seen repeatedly, ten times or more. The chain has TRBV7-2 and TRBJ2-7; tentative D call: TRBD2 (7 bases). V was clipped by 5 bases and J by 6 bases, with 17 bases between them. Per the germline V gene, CDR1 is SGHTA and CDR2 is FQGNSA. The CDR3 runs 14 residues. CDR3 DNA sequence: TGTGCCAGCAGCAGGGGGGCCGGCGGGAGCGAGCAGTACTTC. This translates into CASSRGAGGSEQYF. Full variable domain (remainder filled in from reference TRBV7-2 and TRBJ2-7): GAGVSQSPSNKVTEKGKDVELRCDPISGHTALYWYRQSLGQGLEFLIYFQGNSAPDKSGLPSDRFSAERTGGSVSTLTIQRTQQEDSAVYLCASSRGAGGSEQYFGPGTRLTVT.

This clonotype was seen ten or more times. The gene calls are TRBV24-1 and TRBJ2-5, with D possibly being TRBD2 (6 bases). CDR1 KGHDR and CDR2 SFDVKD come from the germline V gene. V was shortened by 4 bases and J by 3 bases, with 20 bases between the two germline ends. This CDR3 is built from 17 residues. The CDR3 nucleotides are TGTGCCACCAGTGACGCAAACAAGGGACTGCGCAAAGAGACCCAGTACTTC. Translated, it gives CATSDANKGLRKETQYF.

Ten or more counts support this clonotype. The chain joins TRBV7-2 to TRBJ1-5, with 7 nucleotides matching TRBD1. This CDR3 spans 14 amino acids. V lost 5 bases and J lost 6; bases outside the gene matches: 7. Per germline, CDR1 SGHTA and CDR2 FQGNSA. CDR3 loop: CASSSRQGSQPQHF. The CDR3 DNA is TGTGCCAGCAGCAGCCGACAGGGAAGTCAGCCCCAGCATTTT. Combining the CDR3 with reference TRBV7-2 and TRBJ1-5 gives the whole variable domain GAGVSQSPSNKVTEKGKDVELRCDPISGHTALYWYRQSLGQGLEFLIYFQGNSAPDKSGLPSDRFSAERTGGSVSTLTIQRTQQEDSAVYLCASSSRQGSQPQHFGDGTRLSIL.

This chain uses TRBV19 with TRBJ2-4; D call uncertain. Trimming cost V 5 bases and J 15 bases, with 14 bases left between them. Germline V lookup: CDR1 LNHDA, CDR2 SQIVND (reference sequence). The CDR3 has 11 amino acids. CDR3 sequence reads: CASSSSDRTYF. The CDR3 DNA reads TGTGCCAGTAGTTCCTCGGATAGGACGTACTTC.

The chain recombines TRBV27 with TRBJ2-7, with D perhaps TRBD2 (5 bases). Germline loops: CDR1 MNHEY, CDR2 SMNVEV (reference sequence). The CDR3 contains 13 residues. V lost 0 bases and J 3 bases, leaving 6 bases between the germline ends. CDR3 sequence (DNA): TGTGCCAGCAGTTTATCGAGGGACTACGAGCAGTACGTC. Translation gives CASSLSRDYEQYV.

This rearrangement joins TRBV6-5 to TRBJ2-5, with 11 bases fitting TRBD2. V dropped 6 bases and J dropped 0; count of bases not matched to a gene: 6. The V gene's germline CDR1 is MNHEY and CDR2 SVGAGI. This CDR3 spans 16 amino acids. The chain's CDR3 is CASRVLGLADQETQYF. In nucleotides, the CDR3 is TGTGCCAGCAGAGTCTTGGGACTAGCGGACCAAGAGACCCAGTACTTC.

The chain couples TRBV7-2 to TRBJ2-7, with TRBD1 matching 7 bases. Unmatched junction bases numbered 6, after V lost 5 bases and J lost 2 bases. The CDR3 spans 14 residues. Germline V gene sequence: CDR1 SGHTA, CDR2 FQGNSA. As DNA, the CDR3 is TGTGCCAGCAGCCTAAGACAGGGACCCTACGAGCAGTACGTC. Its translation is CASSLRQGPYEQYV.

This clonotype was observed a handful of times. The chain is built from TRBV7-2 and TRBJ2-4; D tentatively reads TRBD1 or TRBD2 (6 bases each). The CDR3 length is 14 residues. Trimming left V 4 bases short and J 6 bases short, with 13 bases between. Germline V gene lookup returns CDR1 SGHTA and CDR2 FQGNSA. The CDR3 region has the DNA TGTGCCAGCAGCTCTGGGGGGCTAGTAAACATTCAGTACTTC. It yields the protein CASSSGGLVNIQYF.

The J gene is TRBJ2-5, the V gene TRBV7-4; perhaps TRBD2 as D (5 bases). From germline, CDR1 is SGHVT and CDR2 SQSDAQ. V was shortened by 3 bases and J by 7 bases, with 6 bases between the two germline ends. The CDR3 extends over 11 amino acids. For the CDR3, the DNA is TGTGCCAGCAGCTTTGAGGGGACCCAGTACTTC. Translating it yields CASSFEGTQYF.

This clonotype was seen a few times. The chain combines TRBV20-1 with TRBJ2-4; tentative D call: TRBD1 (5 bases). The ends were cut back, 3 bases at V and 9 bases at J, with 12 bases in the middle. The CDR3 length is 12 residues. The germline V gene encodes CDR1 DFQATT and CDR2 SNEGSKA (reference sequence). CDR3 amino acids: CSASKGMGIQYF. CDR3 DNA: TGCAGTGCTAGTAAGGGGATGGGCATTCAGTACTTC.